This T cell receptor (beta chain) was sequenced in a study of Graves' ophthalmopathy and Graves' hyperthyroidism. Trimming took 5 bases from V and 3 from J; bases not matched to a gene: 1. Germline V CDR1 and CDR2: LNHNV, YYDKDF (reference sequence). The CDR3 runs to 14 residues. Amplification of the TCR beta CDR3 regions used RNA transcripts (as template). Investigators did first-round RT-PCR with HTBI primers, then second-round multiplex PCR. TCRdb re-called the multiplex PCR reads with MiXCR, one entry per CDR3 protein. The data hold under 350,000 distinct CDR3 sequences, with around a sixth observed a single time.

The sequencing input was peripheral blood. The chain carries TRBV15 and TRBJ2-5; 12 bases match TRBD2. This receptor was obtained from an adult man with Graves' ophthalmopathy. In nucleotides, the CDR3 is TGTGCCACCAGCCTAGCGGGAGGGGAAGAGACCCAGTACTTC. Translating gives CATSLAGGEETQYF.